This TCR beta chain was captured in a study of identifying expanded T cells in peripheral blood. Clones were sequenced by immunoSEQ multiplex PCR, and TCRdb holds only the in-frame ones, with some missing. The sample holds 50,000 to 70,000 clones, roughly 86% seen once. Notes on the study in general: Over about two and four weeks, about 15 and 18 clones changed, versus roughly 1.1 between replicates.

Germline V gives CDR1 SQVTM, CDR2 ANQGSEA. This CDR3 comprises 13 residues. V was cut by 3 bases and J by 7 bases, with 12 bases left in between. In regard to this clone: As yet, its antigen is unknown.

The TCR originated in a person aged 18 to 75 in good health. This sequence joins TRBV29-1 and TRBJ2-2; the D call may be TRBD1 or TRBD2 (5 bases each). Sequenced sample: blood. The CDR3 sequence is CSVEGDLDGELFF. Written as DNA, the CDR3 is TGCAGCGTTGAGGGGGATTTAGACGGGGAGCTGTTTTTT.